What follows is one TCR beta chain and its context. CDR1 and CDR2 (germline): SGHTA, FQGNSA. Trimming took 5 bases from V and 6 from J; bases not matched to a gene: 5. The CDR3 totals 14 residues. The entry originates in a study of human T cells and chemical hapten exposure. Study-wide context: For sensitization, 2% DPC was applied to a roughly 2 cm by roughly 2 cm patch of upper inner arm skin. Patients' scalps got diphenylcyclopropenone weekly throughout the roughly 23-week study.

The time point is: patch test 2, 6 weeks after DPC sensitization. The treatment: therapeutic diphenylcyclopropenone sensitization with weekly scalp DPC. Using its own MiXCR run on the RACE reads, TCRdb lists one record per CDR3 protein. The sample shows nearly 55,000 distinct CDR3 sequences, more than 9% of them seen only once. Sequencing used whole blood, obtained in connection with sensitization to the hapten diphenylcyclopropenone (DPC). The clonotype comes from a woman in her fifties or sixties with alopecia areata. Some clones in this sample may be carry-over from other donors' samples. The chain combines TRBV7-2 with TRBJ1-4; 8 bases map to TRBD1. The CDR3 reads CASSPGQEDEKLFF. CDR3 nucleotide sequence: TGTGCCAGCAGCCCGGGACAGGAAGATGAAAAACTGTTTTTT.